The present T cell receptor (beta chain) was sequenced within a study of blood T cells in healthy people across ages. The V end lost 0 bases, the J end lost 4 bases, and 10 bases lay between the germline ends. Germline CDR1 SGHAT, CDR2 FQNNGV. This CDR3 has 14 residues. Comment on this clonotype: Its target is not known.

Combining a sample-barcoded 5' primer with a J-beta primer mix, a second PCR ran for 7 to 11 cycles. TCRdb recomputed calls from the 5' RACE reads with MiXCR, one row per CDR3 protein. This sample yields 790,000 or so distinct CDR3 sequences, of which roughly three fifths are seen a single time; approximately 24% belongs to the top ten. General study results and limits: PBMCs went unsorted, and a conclusive naive versus antigen-experienced comparison was therefore prevented.

The sequence derives from a man aged 40-55 years in good health. The chain employs TRBV11-2 and TRBJ2-7; D is unresolved. The specimen was blood. DNA for the CDR3: TGTGCCAGCAGCTTAGACAGGAGAACTTACGAGCAGTACTTC. This encodes CASSLDRRTYEQYF.